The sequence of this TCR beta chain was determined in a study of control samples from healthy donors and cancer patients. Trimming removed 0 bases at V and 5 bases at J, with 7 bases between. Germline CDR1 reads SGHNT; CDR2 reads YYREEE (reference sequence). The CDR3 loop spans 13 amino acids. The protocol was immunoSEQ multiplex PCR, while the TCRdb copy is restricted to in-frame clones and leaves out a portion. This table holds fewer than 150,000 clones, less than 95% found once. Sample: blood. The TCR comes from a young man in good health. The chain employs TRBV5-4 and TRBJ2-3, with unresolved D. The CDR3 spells CASSLGIGDTQYF. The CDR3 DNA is TGTGCCAGCAGCTTGGGAATTGGAGATACGCAGTATTTT.